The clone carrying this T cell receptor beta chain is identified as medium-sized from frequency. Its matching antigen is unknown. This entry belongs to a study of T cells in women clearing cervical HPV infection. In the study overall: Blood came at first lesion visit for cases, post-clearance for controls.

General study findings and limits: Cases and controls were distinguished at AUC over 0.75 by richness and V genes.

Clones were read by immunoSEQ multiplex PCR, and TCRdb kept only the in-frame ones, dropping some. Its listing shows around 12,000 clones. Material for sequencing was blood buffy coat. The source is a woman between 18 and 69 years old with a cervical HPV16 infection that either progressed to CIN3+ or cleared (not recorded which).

CDR3 protein: CAIGLAGVGANVLTF. The sequenced CDR3 bases are TGTGCCATAGGACTAGCGGGGGTGGGGGCCAACGTC. The chain combines TRBV10-3 with TRBJ2-6; 13 bases align to TRBD2. The read stops 3 residues short of the end of the CDR3; the missing end is completed from the germline J gene. Unmatched junction bases numbered 3, after V lost 9 bases and J lost 4 bases. CDR1 is ENHRY and CDR2 is SYGVKD in the germline V gene. The CDR3 runs to 15 residues.